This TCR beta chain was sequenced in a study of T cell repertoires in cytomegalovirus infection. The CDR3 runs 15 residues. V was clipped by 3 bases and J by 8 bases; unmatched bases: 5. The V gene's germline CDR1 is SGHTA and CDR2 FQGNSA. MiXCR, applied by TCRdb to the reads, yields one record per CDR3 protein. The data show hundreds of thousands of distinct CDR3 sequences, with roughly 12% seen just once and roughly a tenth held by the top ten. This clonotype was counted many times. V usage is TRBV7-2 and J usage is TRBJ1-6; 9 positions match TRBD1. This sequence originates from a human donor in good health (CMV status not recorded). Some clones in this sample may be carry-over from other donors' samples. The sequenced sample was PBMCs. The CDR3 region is CASSLLTGGDSPLHF. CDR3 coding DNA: TGTGCCAGCAGCTTGTTGACAGGGGGGGATTCACCCCTCCACTTT.